Below, one TCR beta chain is given with its context. The antigen remains undetermined. This sample stems from a study of PD-1 blockade in classical Hodgkin lymphoma. On the study more broadly: Intravenous delivery of nivolumab at 3 mg/kg to patients occurred every 2 weeks.

The study, taken as a whole, reports: Baseline TCR diversity was reportedly lower in newly diagnosed patients than in healthy donors. It was reported as lower still in relapsed/refractory patients. Prior to therapy, complete responders displayed diversity much like that of newly diagnosed patients.

This table comes from immunoSEQ multiplex PCR, and its TCRdb copy is limited to in-frame clones, with some not included. The sample contains around 150,000 clones, about four fifths of which appear only once. Autologous stem cell transplantation was followed by relapse in every patient, and brentuximab vedotin exposure varied. Trimming cost V 2 bases and J 2 bases, with 12 bases left between them. The CDR3 has 15 residues. Germline V gene data show CDR1 as MNHEY and CDR2 as SMNVEV (reference sequence). Sample: peripheral blood mononuclear cells (PBMCs), taken before the second cycle of nivolumab. The V and J genes are TRBV27 and TRBJ2-5, with D possibly called TRBD1 or TRBD2 (5 bases each). The TCR was taken from a human donor with classical Hodgkin lymphoma. The chain's CDR3 is CASSLNPGPQETQYF. The CDR3 nucleotides read TGTGCCAGCAGTTTAAATCCGGGACCACAAGAGACCCAGTACTTC.